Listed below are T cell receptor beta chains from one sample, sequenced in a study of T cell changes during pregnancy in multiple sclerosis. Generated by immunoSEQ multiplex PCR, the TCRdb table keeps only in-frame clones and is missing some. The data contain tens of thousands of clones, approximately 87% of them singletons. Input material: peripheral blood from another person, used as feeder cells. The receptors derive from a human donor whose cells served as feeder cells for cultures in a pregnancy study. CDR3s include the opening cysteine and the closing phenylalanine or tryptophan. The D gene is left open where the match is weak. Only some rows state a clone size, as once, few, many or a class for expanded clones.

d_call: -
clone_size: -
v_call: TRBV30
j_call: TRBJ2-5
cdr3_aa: CAWDSTPGTQETQYF
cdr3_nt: TGTGCCTGGGACTCAACCCCAGGGACTCAAGAGACCCAGTACTTC

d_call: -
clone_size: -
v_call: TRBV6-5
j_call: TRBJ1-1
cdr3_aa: CASSRDRWVNTEAFF
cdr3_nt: TGTGCCAGCAGCCGCGACAGATGGGTGAACACTGAAGCTTTCTTT

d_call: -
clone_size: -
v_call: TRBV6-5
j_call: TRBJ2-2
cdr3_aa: CASSYRARNTGELFF
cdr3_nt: TGTGCCAGCAGTTACAGGGCGCGTAACACCGGGGAGCTGTTTTTT

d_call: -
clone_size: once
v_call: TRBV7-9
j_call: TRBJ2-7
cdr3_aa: CASSLVLTDQLVYEQYF
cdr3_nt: TGTGCCAGCAGCTTAGTGCTGACCGATCAGCTGGTCTACGAGCAGTACTTC

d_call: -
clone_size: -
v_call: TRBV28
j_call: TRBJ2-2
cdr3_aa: CASRIPGTAASGELFF
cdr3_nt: TGTGCCAGCAGGATCCCCGGGACTGCGGCTTCCGGGGAGCTGTTTTTT

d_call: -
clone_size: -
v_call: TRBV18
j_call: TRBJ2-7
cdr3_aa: CASSQPPYEQYF
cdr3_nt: TGTGCCAGCTCCCAACCCCCCTACGAGCAGTACTTC

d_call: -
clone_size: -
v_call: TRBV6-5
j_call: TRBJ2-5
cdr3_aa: CASSYGWEGETQYF
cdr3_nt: TGTGCCAGCAGTTACGGGTGGGAAGGGGAGACCCAGTACTTC

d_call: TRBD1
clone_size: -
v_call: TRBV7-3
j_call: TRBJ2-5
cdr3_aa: CASSSTGMEQETQYF
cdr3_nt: TGTGCCAGCAGCTCGACAGGGATGGAACAAGAGACCCAGTACTTC

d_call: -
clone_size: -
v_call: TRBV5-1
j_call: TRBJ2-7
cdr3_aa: CASSLALGTLEGEQYF
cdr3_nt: TGCGCCAGCAGCTTGGCCCTGGGGACATTGGAGGGCGAGCAGTACTTC

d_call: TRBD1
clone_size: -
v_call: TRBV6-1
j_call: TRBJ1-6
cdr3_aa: CASAGQGSPLHF
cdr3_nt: TGTGCCAGCGCGGGACAGGGCTCACCCCTCCACTTT

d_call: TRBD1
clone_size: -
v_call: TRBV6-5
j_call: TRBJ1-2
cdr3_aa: CASSSDRGAYGYTF
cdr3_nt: TGTGCCAGCAGTTCCGACAGGGGGGCCTATGGCTACACCTTC

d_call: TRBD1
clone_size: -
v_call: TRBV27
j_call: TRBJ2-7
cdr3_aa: CASSLMAGGSYEQYF
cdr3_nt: TGTGCCAGCAGTTTGATGGCAGGGGGCTCGTACGAGCAGTACTTC

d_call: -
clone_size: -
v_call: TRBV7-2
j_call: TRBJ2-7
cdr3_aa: CASSLVVQDSYEQYF
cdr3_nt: TGTGCCAGCAGCTTAGTGGTCCAGGACTCCTACGAGCAGTACTTC

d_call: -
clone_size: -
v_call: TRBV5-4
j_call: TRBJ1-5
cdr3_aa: CASSFNPNQPQHF
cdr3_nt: TGTGCCAGCAGCTTTAACCCCAATCAGCCCCAGCATTTT

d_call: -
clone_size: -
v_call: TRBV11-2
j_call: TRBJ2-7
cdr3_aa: CASSLVGGLSAYEQYF
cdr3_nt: TGTGCCAGCAGCTTAGTGGGGGGGCTTAGTGCCTACGAGCAGTACTTC

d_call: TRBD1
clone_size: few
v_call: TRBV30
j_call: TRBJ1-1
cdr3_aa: CAWSVLDRVSNTEAFF
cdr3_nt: TGTGCCTGGAGTGTACTGGACAGGGTTTCGAACACTGAAGCTTTCTTT

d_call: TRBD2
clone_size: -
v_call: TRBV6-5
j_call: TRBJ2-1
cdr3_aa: CASSYFGLASYNEQFF
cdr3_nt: TGTGCCAGCAGTTACTTCGGACTAGCTTCCTACAATGAGCAGTTCTTC

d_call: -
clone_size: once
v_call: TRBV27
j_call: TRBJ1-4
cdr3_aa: CASSLSRENEKLFF
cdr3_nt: TGTGCCAGCAGTTTATCAAGGGAAAATGAAAAACTGTTTTTT

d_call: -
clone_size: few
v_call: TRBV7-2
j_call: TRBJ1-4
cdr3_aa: CASSRSRSGGYEKLFF
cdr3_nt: TGTGCCAGCAGCCGTAGCCGGTCGGGAGGATATGAAAAACTGTTTTTT

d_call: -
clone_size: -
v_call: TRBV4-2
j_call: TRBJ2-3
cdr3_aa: CASSQDSFTDTQYF
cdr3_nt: TGTGCCAGCAGCCAAGATAGCTTCACAGATACGCAGTATTTT

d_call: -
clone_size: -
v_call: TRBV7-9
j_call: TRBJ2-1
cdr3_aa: CASSLWEYNEQFF
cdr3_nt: TGTGCCAGCAGCTTATGGGAGTACAATGAGCAGTTCTTC

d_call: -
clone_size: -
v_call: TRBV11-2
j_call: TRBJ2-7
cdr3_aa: CASSLDARGYEQYF
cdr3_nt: TGTGCCAGCAGCTTAGATGCCAGGGGTTACGAGCAGTACTTC

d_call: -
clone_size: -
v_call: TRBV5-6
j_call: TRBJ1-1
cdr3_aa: CASSPRGGTGSGNTEAFF
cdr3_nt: TGTGCCAGCAGCCCTAGGGGGGGTACAGGGAGCGGGAACACTGAAGCTTTCTTT

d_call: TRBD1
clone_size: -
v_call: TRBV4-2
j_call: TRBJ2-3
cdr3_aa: CASSPGGASTDTQYF
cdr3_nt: TGTGCCAGCAGCCCAGGGGGCGCTAGCACAGATACGCAGTATTTT

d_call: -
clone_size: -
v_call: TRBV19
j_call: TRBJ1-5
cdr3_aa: CASSRLGPRVGGNQPQHF
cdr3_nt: TGTGCCAGTAGCCGGTTGGGGCCAAGGGTGGGAGGCAATCAGCCCCAGCATTTT

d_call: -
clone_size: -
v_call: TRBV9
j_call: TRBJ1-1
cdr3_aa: CASSREADTEAFF
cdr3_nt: TGTGCCAGCAGCCGGGAAGCGGACACTGAAGCTTTCTTT

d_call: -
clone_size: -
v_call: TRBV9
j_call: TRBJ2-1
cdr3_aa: CASSVEGYRYNEQFF
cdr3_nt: TGTGCCAGCAGCGTAGAAGGCTACAGATACAATGAGCAGTTCTTC

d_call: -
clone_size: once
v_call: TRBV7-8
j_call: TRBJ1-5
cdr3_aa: CASSLTGRGRNQPQHF
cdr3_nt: TGTGCCAGCAGCCTCACAGGAAGGGGTCGCAATCAGCCCCAGCATTTT

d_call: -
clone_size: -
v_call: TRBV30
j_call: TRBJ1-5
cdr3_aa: CAWSTGSISNQPQHF
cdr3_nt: TGTGCCTGGAGTACAGGGAGCATTAGCAATCAGCCCCAGCATTTT

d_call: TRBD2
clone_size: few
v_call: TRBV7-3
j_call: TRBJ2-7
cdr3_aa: CASSLLAGALYEQYF
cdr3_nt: TGTGCCAGCAGCTTACTAGCGGGAGCCCTCTACGAGCAGTACTTC

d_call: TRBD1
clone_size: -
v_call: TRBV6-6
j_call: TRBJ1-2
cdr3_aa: CASRGQGLHGYTF
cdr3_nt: TGTGCCAGCCGCGGACAGGGCCTCCATGGCTACACCTTC